The 3 T cell receptor beta chains presented below share a single source sample, sequenced in a study of blood T cell repertoires in COVID-19. Here immunoSEQ multiplex PCR was the method, and the copy in TCRdb shows in-frame clones only, minus some. Of about 300,000 clones listed, around 83% were seen once; the top ten hold roughly 1.1%. Sequenced sample: peripheral blood. The receptor set was obtained from a woman aged 50 to 65 with acute or convalescent COVID-19.

CDR3: CASSPQKNTEAFF. The CDR3 DNA follows: TGTGCCAGCAGCCCACAGAAAAACACTGAAGCTTTCTTT. J is TRBJ1-1 and V is TRBV12-3 or TRBV12-4; no definite D call. The length of the CDR3 is 13 residues. Trimming removed 6 bases from V and 2 bases from J, with 10 bases in between.

The V gene is TRBV19, the J gene TRBJ1-1; 7 nucleotides match TRBD1. Germline CDR1 and CDR2: LNHDA and SQIVND (reference sequence). V lost 3 bases and J lost 5; bases outside the gene matches: 6. The CDR3 totals 14 residues. The CDR3 sequence: CASSMSQGGTEAFF. As DNA, the CDR3 is TGTGCCAGTAGTATGAGCCAGGGGGGAACTGAAGCTTTCTTT.

This chain connects TRBV5-4 to TRBJ1-2; D unclear. This CDR3 is built from 15 residues. Germline values: CDR1 SGHNT, CDR2 YYREEE (reference sequence). Deletions cut 0 bases from V and 1 base from J, with 10 bases between. The CDR3 loop is CASSLALTFNYGYTF. As DNA, the CDR3 is TGTGCCAGCAGCTTGGCCCTCACTTTTAACTATGGCTACACCTTC.